One and the same sample provided the 18 T cell receptor beta chains below, sequenced in a study of shared clonotypes between healthy human individuals. Terminally differentiated effector memory CD45RA+ cells were excluded by CCR7 positive selection of CD45RO-negative cells. Sequencing was performed with immunoSEQ multiplex PCR; in TCRdb, only in-frame clones are kept and a portion is missing. This repertoire shows a few million clones, around 93% found once; its top ten account for about 1.7%. The sample consisted of naive CD8+ T cells from PBMCs. Receptors originate from a man aged 18 to 29 in good health. Some clones in this sample may be carry-over from other donors' samples.

The chain has TRBV27 and TRBJ1-5, with a weak D call TRBD1 (5 bases). The length of the CDR3 is 17 residues. V was clipped by 0 bases and J by 0 bases, with 12 bases between them. Germline loops: CDR1 MNHEY, CDR2 SMNVEV (reference sequence). The CDR3 bases are TGTGCCAGCAGTTTATCGTGGGGGGACTATAGCAATCAGCCCCAGCATTTT. Translating it yields CASSLSWGDYSNQPQHF.

The V and J genes are TRBV28 and TRBJ2-1, with 10 bases that match TRBD2. The germline gives CDR1 MDHEN, CDR2 SYDVKM. The CDR3 covers 22 residues. Unmatched junction bases numbered 25, after V lost 3 bases and J lost 5 bases. The CDR3 nucleotides are TGTGCCAGCAGTTTCTCCACATTACAGGGGTCCCTAGCGGGAGAACAACACAATGAGCAGTTCTTC. Protein: CASSFSTLQGSLAGEQHNEQFF. The whole variable domain, remainder taken from reference TRBV28 and TRBJ2-1, is DVKVTQSSRYLVKRTGEKVFLECVQDMDHENMFWYRQDPGLGLRLIYFSYDVKMKEKGDIPEGYSVSREKKERFSLILESASTNQTSMYLCASSFSTLQGSLAGEQHNEQFFGPGTRLTVL.

This clone was recorded only once. The sample holds other DNA sequences that translate to the same CDR3. The CDR3 sequence is CSVGGSYEQYF. CDR3 sequence (DNA): TGCAGCGTTGGAGGGTCCTACGAGCAGTACTTC. The chain links TRBV29-1 to TRBJ2-7; D may be TRBD2 (5 bases). This CDR3 comprises 11 residues. V lost 4 bases to trimming and J lost 1 base, with 5 bases between them. Germline CDR1 is SQVTM and CDR2 is ANQGSEA.

The chain employs TRBV18 and TRBJ1-1; no firm D call. V was clipped by 2 bases and J by 4 bases, with 11 bases between them. CDR1 is KGHSH, CDR2 LQKENI, per germline. This CDR3 region has 14 residues. The CDR3 coding sequence is TGTGCCAGCTCACCAGGACCTCGGGCCACTGAAGCTTTCTTT. This encodes CASSPGPRATEAFF.

This chain links TRBV4-1 with TRBJ2-1; either TRBD1 or TRBD2 may fit D (6 bases each). This CDR3 is 14 amino acids long. Looked up from germline, CDR1 is MGHRA and CDR2 is YSYEKL. V gave up 3 bases and J gave up 12 bases, with 18 bases separating them. The CDR3 coding sequence is TGCGCCAGCAGCCAGCGGGACACAGTTGGGGGGCAGTTCTTC. It codes for CASSQRDTVGGQFF.

This clone was observed once. The CDR3 protein is CASSPVPDSNYEQYF. CDR3 bases: TGTGCCAGCAGCCCGGTTCCGGACTCGAACTACGAGCAGTACTTC. The chain links TRBV7-9 to TRBJ2-7, with D perhaps TRBD2 (5 bases). Trimming took off 5 bases at V and 3 bases at J, with 17 bases between the two ends. Germline CDR1 reads SEHNR; CDR2 reads FQNEAQ (reference sequence). The length of the CDR3 is 15 residues.

The rearrangement links TRBV7-2 to TRBJ1-2; weak D call: TRBD1 (5 bases). V dropped 5 bases and J dropped 3 bases, with 19 bases sitting between them. CDR1 is SGHTA and CDR2 is FQGNSA in the germline V gene. This CDR3 has 16 residues. The CDR3 region has the DNA TGTGCCAGCAGCCAATCAATAAAAGACAGAGACTATGGCTACACCTTC. Translating it yields CASSQSIKDRDYGYTF.

This chain connects TRBV19 to TRBJ1-1; TRBD1 matches 9 bases. The germline V gene has CDR1 LNHDA and CDR2 SQIVND (reference sequence). This CDR3 comprises 16 residues. Losses at the gene ends were 5 bases for V and 5 bases for J; bases not matched to a gene: 12. The CDR3 protein is CASSLKDRGLGTEAFF. Written as DNA, the CDR3 is TGTGCCAGTAGTCTCAAGGACAGGGGCCTGGGGACTGAAGCTTTCTTT.

This chain connects TRBV18 to TRBJ2-1; 8 nucleotides agree with TRBD2. The CDR3 is 14 amino acids. With 8 bases clipped from V and 5 bases from J, the junction kept 8 bases outside the gene matches. Germline V lookup: CDR1 KGHSH, CDR2 LQKENI. CDR3 in amino acids: CASQPSGSNNEQFF. As DNA, the CDR3 is TGTGCCAGCCAACCGAGCGGGAGTAACAATGAGCAGTTCTTC.

The chain carries TRBV27 and TRBJ1-5; the D is unclear. This CDR3 comprises 15 residues. Per germline, CDR1 MNHEY and CDR2 SMNVEV (reference sequence). V gave up 3 bases and J gave up 4 bases, with 13 bases separating them. The CDR3 nucleotides are TGTGCCAGCAGTTTCCAAGGACTAGCAAATCAGCCCCAGCATTTT. Translating gives CASSFQGLANQPQHF.

This clone has only a few counts. The rearrangement uses TRBV10-3 and TRBJ1-1; 9 positions agree with TRBD1. Germline V lookup: CDR1 ENHRY, CDR2 SYGVKD. V trimming: 10 bases; J trimming: 1 base; junction bases outside the gene matches: 10. The CDR3 is made up of 15 amino acids. CDR3 DNA: TGTGCCAGCACAGGGGGCTCGAGAAAGAACACTGAAGCTTTCTTT. It codes for CASTGGSRKNTEAFF.

The genes are TRBV27 and TRBJ2-3; 12 positions match TRBD2. Per the germline V gene, CDR1 is MNHEY and CDR2 is SMNVEV (reference sequence). The junction had 5 bases not matched to a gene; V was cut back by 4 bases and J by 3 bases. The CDR3 contains 16 residues. The CDR3 region is CASSSVGLAGTDTQYF. The CDR3 DNA reads as TGTGCCAGCAGTTCCGTCGGACTAGCGGGAACAGATACGCAGTATTTT.

This chain links TRBV7-6 with TRBJ2-7; maybe TRBD2 (7 bases). Deletions cut 5 bases from V and 4 bases from J, with 21 bases between. The CDR3 consists of 16 residues. From germline, CDR1 is SGHVS and CDR2 FNYEAQ. CDR3 DNA: TGTGCCAGCAGCCCTGCTAGCGGAGGGGGATATTACGAGCAGTACTTC. Translated, it gives CASSPASGGGYYEQYF.

V gene TRBV7-8 combines with J gene TRBJ1-2; 7 nucleotides align to TRBD1. Trimming removed 2 bases from V and 3 bases from J; junction bases left unmatched: 9. The CDR3 consists of 16 residues. The germline V gene has CDR1 SGHVS and CDR2 FQNEAQ. The CDR3 loop is CASSLIFEGADYGYTF. The CDR3 DNA follows: TGTGCCAGCAGCTTAATTTTTGAGGGGGCCGACTATGGCTACACCTTC.

The chain employs TRBV7-8 and TRBJ2-5; D gene unclear. This CDR3 is built from 11 residues. Germline V CDR1 and CDR2: SGHVS, FQNEAQ. V was shortened by 1 base and J by 7 bases, with 4 bases between the two germline ends. The CDR3 nucleotides read TGTGCCAGCAGCTTAGTGGGGACCCAGTACTTC. It encodes CASSLVGTQYF.

The CDR3 region is CSVEPPGGEQYF. CDR3 in DNA: TGCAGCGTTGAGCCCCCTGGAGGCGAGCAGTACTTC. V is TRBV29-1 and J is TRBJ2-7; possibly TRBD2 for D (5 bases). There are 12 residues in the CDR3. V shed 3 bases and J shed 6 bases, with 12 bases lying between them. CDR1 is SQVTM and CDR2 is ANQGSEA in the germline V gene.

The chain couples TRBV27 to TRBJ1-2; tentatively, D is TRBD1 (6 bases). Germline-derived CDR1 and CDR2 are MNHEY and SMNVEV (reference sequence). The CDR3 contains 15 residues. V was pared by 4 bases and J by 4 bases, with 16 bases between. The CDR3, as DNA: TGTGCCAGCAGTTCCCGCGACAGGTGGGCCTATGGCTACACCTTC. This codes for CASSSRDRWAYGYTF.

V usage is TRBV7-6 and J usage is TRBJ2-3; 11 nucleotides agree with TRBD2. The length of the CDR3 is 15 residues. J gave up 5 bases and V 5 bases, and 6 bases lay outside the gene matches. Germline lookup yields CDR1 SGHVS and CDR2 FNYEAQ. The CDR3, as DNA: TGTGCCAGCAGCCGACTAGCGGGGCGGATAGATACGCAGTATTTT. This gives the protein CASSRLAGRIDTQYF. Based on the CDR3 plus reference TRBV7-6 and TRBJ2-3, the full variable domain is GAGVSQSPRYKVTKRGQDVALRCDPISGHVSLYWYRQALGQGPEFLTYFNYEAQQDKSGLPNDRFSAERPEGSISTLTIQRTEQRDSAMYRCASSRLAGRIDTQYFGPGTRLTVL.